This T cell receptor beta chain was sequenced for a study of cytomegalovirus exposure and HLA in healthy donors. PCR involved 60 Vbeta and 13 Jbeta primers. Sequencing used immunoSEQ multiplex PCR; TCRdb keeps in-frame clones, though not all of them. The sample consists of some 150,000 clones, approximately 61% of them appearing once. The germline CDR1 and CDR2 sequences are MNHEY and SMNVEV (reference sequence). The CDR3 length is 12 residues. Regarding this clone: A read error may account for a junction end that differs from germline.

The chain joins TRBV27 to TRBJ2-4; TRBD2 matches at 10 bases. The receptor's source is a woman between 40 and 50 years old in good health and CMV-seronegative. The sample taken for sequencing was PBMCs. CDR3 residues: CASKTAGGPINF. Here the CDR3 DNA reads TGTGCCAGCAAAACAGCGGGGGGGCCGATAAACTTC.